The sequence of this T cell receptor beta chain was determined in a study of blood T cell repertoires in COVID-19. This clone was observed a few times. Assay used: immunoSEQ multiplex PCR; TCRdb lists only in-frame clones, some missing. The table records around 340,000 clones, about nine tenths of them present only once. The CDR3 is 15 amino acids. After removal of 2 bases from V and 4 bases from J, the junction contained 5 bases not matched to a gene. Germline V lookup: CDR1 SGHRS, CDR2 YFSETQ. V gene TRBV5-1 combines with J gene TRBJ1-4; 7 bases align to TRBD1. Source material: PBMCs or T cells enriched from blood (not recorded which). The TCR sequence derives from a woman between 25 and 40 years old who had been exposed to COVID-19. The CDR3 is CASSFRDSLNEKLFF. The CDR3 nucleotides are TGCGCCAGCAGCTTCCGGGACAGTCTTAATGAAAAACTGTTTTTT.